These 29 T cell receptor beta chains came from one sample sequenced in a study of T cell responses to AZD1222 COVID-19 vaccine. Generated by immunoSEQ multiplex PCR, the TCRdb table keeps only in-frame clones and is missing some. The profile shows some 120,000 clones, approximately 85% of them singletons. Sequences were derived from peripheral blood, sampled on day 0 of AZD1222 vaccination. These receptors all come from an adult in good health.

The CDR3 region is CASSIQLGEGDTQYF. The CDR3 nucleotides are TGTGCCAGTAGTATACAGTTAGGGGAGGGAGATACGCAGTATTTT. The rearrangement links TRBV19 to TRBJ2-3, with 7 nucleotides matching TRBD2. The V gene end was trimmed by 2 bases and the J gene end by 5 bases; junction bases not matched to a gene: 7. This CDR3 spans 15 amino acids. The germline CDR1 and CDR2 sequences are LNHDA and SQIVND (reference sequence).

This chain links TRBV5-5 with TRBJ1-6; D is perhaps TRBD1 (6 bases). This CDR3 is built from 14 residues. Germline CDR1 is SGHKS and CDR2 is YYEKEE (reference sequence). The V gene lost 0 bases and the J gene lost 10 bases, with 11 bases spanning the gap. The CDR3 DNA reads TGTGCCAGCAGCTTGGAGAACAGGGCATCACCCCTCCACTTT. Its protein product is CASSLENRASPLHF.

The rearrangement links TRBV28 to TRBJ2-7; a weak D match, TRBD2 (5 bases). Trimming stripped 1 base from V and 4 bases from J, with 17 bases between. CDR1 and CDR2 (germline): MDHEN, SYDVKM. The CDR3 sequence is 16 residues long. The CDR3 region is CASSLYRLGEGYEQYF. The CDR3 region has the DNA TGTGCCAGCAGTTTATACCGTTTGGGAGAGGGATACGAGCAGTACTTC.

This chain joins TRBV7-7 and TRBJ1-3; a possible D gene is TRBD1 (5 bases). Trimming pared 0 bases from V and 2 bases from J, leaving 5 bases between. From germline, CDR1 is SSHAT and CDR2 FNYEAQ (reference sequence). This CDR3 region has 14 residues. CDR3 amino acids: CASSLAGAGNTIYF. In nucleotides, the CDR3 is TGTGCCAGCAGCTTAGCGGGGGCTGGAAACACCATATATTTT.

The chain carries TRBV5-4 and TRBJ1-2, with 9 bases fitting TRBD1. The CDR3 is 18 amino acids. Germline CDR1 and CDR2: SGHNT and YYREEE (reference sequence). J lost 2 bases, V lost 2 bases, and 13 bases had no gene match. The chain's CDR3 is CASSLGGPQGAKNYGYTF. In DNA, the CDR3 is TGTGCCAGCAGCTTAGGGGGACCACAGGGGGCAAAAAACTATGGCTACACCTTC.

V and J are TRBV27 and TRBJ2-2; D is possibly TRBD2 (6 bases). V was trimmed by 8 bases and J by 5 bases, leaving 12 bases between them. CDR3 length: 13 amino acids. The germline V gene has CDR1 MNHEY and CDR2 SMNVEV (reference sequence). CDR3 bases: TGTGCCAGCTCCTCGGGGGTAACCGGGGAGCTGTTTTTT. Translation gives CASSSGVTGELFF.

This clone was seen only once. This chain joins TRBV2 and TRBJ1-1; D is undetermined. V was shortened by 8 bases and J by 3 bases, with 7 bases between the two germline ends. This CDR3 is 11 amino acids long. Germline CDR1 SNHLY, CDR2 FYNNEI. The DNA for the CDR3 is TGTGCCAGCCTAACAGACACTGAAGCTTTCTTT. Its translation is CASLTDTEAFF.

This clone was seen a few times. The chain recombines TRBV7-9 with TRBJ2-1; TRBD2 agrees at 11 bases. CDR1 and CDR2 from the germline V gene are SEHNR and FQNEAQ (reference sequence). With 2 bases clipped from V and 4 bases from J, the junction kept 4 bases outside the gene matches. The CDR3 is made up of 16 amino acids. Written as DNA, the CDR3 is TGTGCCAGCAGCTTATCCCTAGCGGGGGGTTACAATGAGCAGTTCTTC. It yields the protein CASSLSLAGGYNEQFF.

This clone was seen just once. The gene calls are TRBV19 and TRBJ2-1; D gene unclear. The CDR3 loop spans 11 amino acids. V dropped 3 bases and J dropped 8 bases, with 5 bases sitting between them. Germline V gene sequence: CDR1 LNHDA, CDR2 SQIVND (reference sequence). The CDR3 is CASSIRDEQFF. The CDR3 coding sequence is TGTGCCAGTAGTATTAGGGATGAGCAGTTCTTC.

The gene calls are TRBV14 and TRBJ2-7, with 7 bases lining up with TRBD1. This CDR3 has 15 amino acids. Germline V lookup: CDR1 SGHDN, CDR2 FVKESK. V lost 4 bases and J lost 2; bases outside the gene matches: 8. The DNA of the CDR3 is TGTGCCAGCAGCCGAGTGACAGGGCTGCCCTACGAGCAGTACTTC. This sequence encodes CASSRVTGLPYEQYF.

This clone was detected only once. V usage is TRBV12-3 or TRBV12-4 and J usage is TRBJ1-2; tentative D call: TRBD1 (6 bases). This CDR3 is built from 13 residues. Deletions cut 5 bases from V and 2 bases from J, with 9 bases between. CDR3 sequence (DNA): TGTGCCAGCAGTCACGGACAGAACTATGGCTACACCTTC. It yields the protein CASSHGQNYGYTF.

The chain has TRBV5-8 and TRBJ1-2; D might be TRBD1 (5 bases). Germline V gene lookup returns CDR1 SGHTS and CDR2 YDEGEE. V lost 6 bases, J lost 11 bases, and 17 bases lay in between. The CDR3 extends over 12 amino acids. The CDR3 loop reads CASTYLKYRYTF. CDR3 in DNA: TGTGCCAGCACCTACTTGAAGTACAGGTACACCTTC. Full variable domain (remainder filled in from reference TRBV5-8 and TRBJ1-2): EAGVTQSPTHLIKTRGQQATLRCSPISGHTSVYWYQQALGLGLQFLLWYDEGEERNRGNFPPRFSGRQFPNYSSELNVNALELEDSALYLCASTYLKYRYTFGSGTRLTVV.

This chain connects TRBV7-2 to TRBJ2-3; D gene unclear. The CDR3 consists of 13 residues. Per the germline V gene, CDR1 is SGHTA and CDR2 is FQGNSA. Trimming removed 4 bases from V and 2 bases from J, with 7 bases in between. CDR3 amino acids: CASSYQHTDTQYF. The CDR3 bases are TGTGCCAGCAGCTATCAGCACACAGATACGCAGTATTTT.

The chain joins TRBV5-1 to TRBJ2-1; 11 bases line up with TRBD1. The germline CDR1 and CDR2 sequences are SGHRS and YFSETQ. Unmatched junction bases numbered 5, after V lost 4 bases and J lost 5 bases. The CDR3 loop spans 15 amino acids. CDR3 loop: CASSPGQGGNNEQFF. CDR3 DNA: TGCGCCAGCAGCCCGGGACAGGGGGGCAACAATGAGCAGTTCTTC.

The chain joins TRBV7-9 to TRBJ1-1; D unclear. Deletions cut 5 bases from V and 1 base from J, with 11 bases between. Per germline, CDR1 SEHNR and CDR2 FQNEAQ (reference sequence). This CDR3 contains 14 residues. CDR3 residues: CASSPPSPNTEAFF. CDR3 DNA: TGTGCCAGCAGCCCGCCCAGTCCGAACACTGAAGCTTTCTTT.

In DNA, the CDR3 is TGTGCCAGCTCACCACGACCCGCCTACAATGAGCAGTTCTTC. This encodes CASSPRPAYNEQFF. The gene calls are TRBV18 and TRBJ2-1, with D unclear. The germline V gene has CDR1 KGHSH and CDR2 LQKENI. With 1 base removed from V and 2 bases from J, the gap between germline ends came to 6 bases. This CDR3 comprises 14 residues. Complete variable domain (other parts from reference TRBV18 and TRBJ2-1): NAGVMQNPRHLVRRRGQEARLRCSPMKGHSHVYWYRQLPEEGLKFMVYLQKENIIDESGMPKERFSAEFPKEGPSILRIQQVVRGDSAAYFCASSPRPAYNEQFFGPGTRLTVL.

The rearrangement uses TRBV11-3 and TRBJ1-1; D is ambiguous. Germline V lookup: CDR1 SGHNT, CDR2 YENEEA. V lost 1 base and J 1 base, leaving 4 bases between the germline ends. This CDR3 contains 13 residues. CDR3 in amino acids: CASSLGENTEAFF. DNA for the CDR3: TGTGCCAGCAGCTTAGGGGAGAACACTGAAGCTTTCTTT.

The CDR3: CASSIAGTGTTQYF. The CDR3 region has the DNA TGTGCCAGTAGTATCGCCGGGACGGGCACGACCCAGTACTTC. The V and J genes are TRBV19 and TRBJ2-5, with D possibly being TRBD1 or TRBD2 (5 bases each). Trimming cost V 3 bases and J 7 bases, with 15 bases left between them. The germline CDR1 and CDR2 sequences are LNHDA and SQIVND (reference sequence). The CDR3 runs to 14 residues.

The rearrangement links TRBV27 to TRBJ2-7; perhaps TRBD1 as D (6 bases). Trimming left V 8 bases short and J 7 bases short, with 30 bases between. This CDR3 has 17 residues. Germline-derived CDR1 and CDR2 are MNHEY and SMNVEV (reference sequence). The DNA for the CDR3 is TGTGCCAGCGCCCCCCAGTTTGGGAAAGGGGGTTTCGGTGAGCAGTACTTC. Translated: CASAPQFGKGGFGEQYF.

The chain carries TRBV29-1 and TRBJ1-2; D uncertain. The CDR3 length is 10 residues. Per germline, CDR1 SQVTM and CDR2 ANQGSEA. V lost 7 bases and J 0 bases, leaving 3 bases between the germline ends. CDR3 nucleotide sequence: TGCAGCGACTCTAACTATGGCTACACCTTC. It encodes CSDSNYGYTF.

This chain connects TRBV28 to TRBJ1-2, with D maybe TRBD1 (5 bases). In germline, CDR1 is MDHEN, CDR2 SYDVKM. The germline V and J ends were trimmed by 11 bases and 8 bases, with 18 bases remaining between them. The CDR3 covers 12 residues. CDR3 amino acids: CAGEGSPGGYTF. CDR3 coding DNA: TGTGCCGGAGAGGGGAGCCCGGGAGGCTACACCTTC.

CDR3 amino acids: CASSSQGHNQPQHF. In DNA, the CDR3 is TGTGCCAGCAGCTCTCAGGGGCACAATCAGCCCCAGCATTTT. The J gene is TRBJ1-5, the V gene TRBV7-2; possible D gene TRBD1, 6 bases. V dropped 4 bases and J dropped 3 bases, with 10 bases sitting between them. The CDR3 length is 14 residues. Per the germline V gene, CDR1 is SGHTA and CDR2 is FQGNSA. Drawing the rest from reference TRBV7-2 and TRBJ1-5, the complete variable domain is GAGVSQSPSNKVTEKGKDVELRCDPISGHTALYWYRQSLGQGLEFLIYFQGNSAPDKSGLPSDRFSAERTGGSVSTLTIQRTQQEDSAVYLCASSSQGHNQPQHFGDGTRLSIL.

This clone came up once. The gene calls are TRBV30 and TRBJ2-2; D unclear. Trimming pared 4 bases from V and 6 bases from J, leaving 6 bases between. The CDR3 totals 11 residues. Germline CDR1 reads GTSNPN; CDR2 reads SVGIG (reference sequence). CDR3: CAWNDSGELFF. The CDR3 nucleotides are TGTGCCTGGAACGATTCCGGGGAGCTGTTTTTT.

This clone was seen only once. V and J are TRBV11-2 and TRBJ2-5; D is unclear. This CDR3 comprises 11 residues. Germline CDR1 is SGHAT and CDR2 is FQNNGV. V lost 8 bases to trimming and J lost 6 bases, with 10 bases between them. This CDR3 is CASAKEKTQYF. The CDR3 region has the DNA TGTGCCAGCGCTAAGGAAAAGACCCAGTACTTC. Variable domain in full (rest from reference TRBV11-2 and TRBJ2-5): EAGVAQSPRYKIIEKRQSVAFWCNPISGHATLYWYQQILGQGPKLLIQFQNNGVVDDSQLPKDRFSAERLKGVDSTLKIQPAKLEDSAVYLCASAKEKTQYFGPGTRLLVL.

The chain carries TRBV5-1 and TRBJ1-1; tentatively, D is TRBD1 (5 bases). The CDR3 contains 15 residues. Per germline, CDR1 SGHRS and CDR2 YFSETQ. The ends were cut back, 3 bases at V and 4 bases at J, with 16 bases in the middle. The CDR3 DNA is TGCGCCAGCAGCTCGTTATCGGGGGAGGTCACTGAAGCTTTCTTT. Translation: CASSSLSGEVTEAFF.

In this sample, this clone turned up once. The rearrangement joins TRBV9 to TRBJ2-7; 8 positions match TRBD1. The length of the CDR3 is 14 residues. V lost 4 bases, J lost 3 bases, and 6 bases stayed unmatched. Germline V CDR1 and CDR2: SGDLS, YYNGEE. The CDR3 nucleotides read TGTGCCAGCAGCCCCCAGGGGGCAAACTACGAGCAGTACTTC. It encodes CASSPQGANYEQYF.

The chain couples TRBV24-1 to TRBJ2-2; D uncertain. The CDR3 has 14 amino acids. Germline V gene data show CDR1 as KGHDR and CDR2 as SFDVKD. Trimming cost V 3 bases and J 7 bases, with 11 bases left between them. In DNA form, the CDR3 reads TGTGCCACCAGTGATGTGAAGGAAGTCGGGGAGCTGTTTTTT. This sequence encodes CATSDVKEVGELFF.

This chain links TRBV3-1 (or the pseudogene TRBV3-2) with TRBJ1-4; the D is unclear. The CDR3 totals 14 residues. Per the germline V gene, CDR1 is LGHDT and CDR2 is YNNKEL (reference sequence). Trimming took 2 bases from V and 2 from J, leaving 6 bases between them. CDR3 sequence (DNA): TGTGCCAGCAGCCAAAGAAATACTAATGAAAAACTGTTTTTT. Its translation is CASSQRNTNEKLFF.

V is TRBV7-2 and J is TRBJ2-3, with a tentative D call TRBD1 (6 bases). In germline, CDR1 is SGHTA, CDR2 FQGNSA. CDR3 length: 16 amino acids. Trimming cost V 1 base and J 2 bases, with 13 bases left between them. The CDR3, as DNA: TGTGCCAGCAGCTTAGGAGTGCAGGGGCCCACAGATACGCAGTATTTT. Translated, it gives CASSLGVQGPTDTQYF.